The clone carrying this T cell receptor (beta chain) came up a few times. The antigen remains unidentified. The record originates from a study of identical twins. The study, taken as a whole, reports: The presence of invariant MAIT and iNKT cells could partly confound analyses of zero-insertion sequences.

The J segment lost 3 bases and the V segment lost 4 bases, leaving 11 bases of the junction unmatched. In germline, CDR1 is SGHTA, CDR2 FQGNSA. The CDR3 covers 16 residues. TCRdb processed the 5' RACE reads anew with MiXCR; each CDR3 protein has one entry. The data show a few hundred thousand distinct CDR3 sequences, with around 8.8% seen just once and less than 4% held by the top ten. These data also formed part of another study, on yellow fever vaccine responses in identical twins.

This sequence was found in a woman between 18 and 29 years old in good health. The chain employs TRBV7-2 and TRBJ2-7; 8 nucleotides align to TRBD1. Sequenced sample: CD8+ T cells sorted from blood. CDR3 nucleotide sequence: TGTGCCAGCAGCTCACAGACAGGGGCGTATAGCTACGAGCAGTACTTC. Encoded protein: CASSSQTGAYSYEQYF.